The next 3 T cell receptor beta chains were all read from a single sample in a study of neoadjuvant nivolumab and ipilimumab in lung cancer (dated by TCRdb to about 2020). The library was produced with the immunoSEQ multiplex PCR assay. The table was pulled from immuneACCESS by TCRdb, which kept in-frame rearrangements only. Such tables lose some clones; where checked, under half of the loss comes from unresolved V genes, and the rest has no known cause. Present in this sample are about 18,000 clones, approximately 73% of which were seen just once. The ten largest account for 7.1% of the sample. The intended sense of this specimen's time point label: at surgical resection after neoadjuvant nivolumab +/- ipilimumab. The sequencing here drew on tumor tissue, taken after neoadjuvant nivolumab, alone or with ipilimumab, at or shortly before surgery. All receptors come from an adult with non-small cell lung cancer.

CDR3 residues: CASSLQRQNTEAFF. Here the CDR3 DNA reads TGTGCCAGCAGCTTACAGAGACAGAACACTGAAGCTTTCTTT. The rearrangement uses TRBV5-5 and TRBJ1-1; D not certain. This CDR3 comprises 14 residues. Between the trimmed V and J ends, which lost 2 bases and 1 base, there was a span of 9 bases. CDR1 and CDR2 from the germline V gene are SGHKS and YYEKEE (reference sequence).

This chain connects TRBV5-1 to TRBJ2-2; D not resolved. Germline CDR1 reads SGHRS; CDR2 reads YFSETQ. Trimming took 4 bases from V and 6 from J, leaving 7 bases between them. This CDR3 is built from 12 residues. CDR3 bases: TGCGCCAGCAGCCCGCTATCCGGGGAGCTGTTTTTT. Amino acid sequence: CASSPLSGELFF.

The V call is TRBV29-1, the J call TRBJ2-7; 9 bases map to TRBD2. Germline CDR1 SQVTM, CDR2 ANQGSEA. The J segment lost 3 bases and the V segment lost 7 bases, leaving 13 bases of the junction unmatched. This CDR3 has 15 residues. Written as DNA, the CDR3 is TGCAGCGCCCGAGGGCGGGAGGGAAGATTCTACGAGCAGTACTTC. Its translation: CSARGREGRFYEQYF.